This TCR beta chain appears in the sequencing data of a study of regulatory T cells in long-lasting Graves disease. Researchers made TCR beta libraries by using iRepertoire HTBI primers and running Arm-PCR on CDR3 regions. TCRdb re-analysed the multiplex PCR reads in MiXCR, keeping a single row per CDR3 protein. This table holds under 450,000 distinct CDR3 sequences, 15% to 20% found once. This clonotype was recorded many times. Time point described: newly diagnosed GD, antithyroid drugs for less than 3 months. There was RNA extracted from PBMCs, and the TCR library was made from it. V dropped 2 bases and J dropped 5 bases, with 13 bases sitting between them. The CDR3 is 14 residues long. From germline, CDR1 is SGHRS and CDR2 YFSETQ. The sample also formed part of further work on T cells in Graves' hyperthyroidism and ophthalmopathy.

Sequenced material: peripheral blood mononuclear cells (PBMCs), taken at new diagnosis, from a patient treated with antithyroid drugs. The chain couples TRBV5-1 to TRBJ1-1; D perhaps matches TRBD1 (5 bases). This receptor was obtained from a woman between 18 and 29 years old with Graves disease. CDR3 sequence: CASSFRPGGTEAFF. Written as DNA, the CDR3 is TGCGCCAGCAGCTTTCGGCCGGGGGGGACTGAAGCTTTCTTT.